This T cell receptor beta chain was observed in a study of T cells after yellow fever vaccination. Each CDR3 protein is one row after TCRdb ran MiXCR on the 5' RACE reads. The sample lists over 250,000 distinct CDR3 sequences; roughly 5.6% were seen once. General study results and limits: The CD4 compartment and the CD8 compartment contained a small share of clonotypes in common. The secondary response was weaker but peaked faster, day 5 versus 15.

The table lists this clonotype with many counts. What it binds is not known. The sequence was collected from a man younger than 35 who received the YFV17D yellow fever vaccine. Specimen: CD4+ T cells sorted from PBMCs, collected on the day of the yellow fever booster vaccination.

CDR3 sequence (DNA): TGCAGCGTTGCACCTGGCGCTGAGACCCAGTACTTC. This codes for CSVAPGAETQYF. The gene calls are TRBV29-1 and TRBJ2-5, with unresolved D. Germline V gene sequence: CDR1 SQVTM, CDR2 ANQGSEA. V was clipped by 4 bases and J by 5 bases, with 11 bases between them. This CDR3 is built from 12 residues.